The entry below describes one TCR beta chain. Here immunoSEQ multiplex PCR was the method, and the copy in TCRdb shows in-frame clones only, minus some. This table has around 320,000 clones, nearly 90% appearing once. The data belong to a study of blood T cell repertoires in COVID-19. Overall study: The United States, Italy and Spain provided the acute and convalescent COVID-19 samples.

The CDR3 has 12 residues. V was pared by 5 bases and J by 6 bases, with 11 bases between. CDR1 and CDR2 from the germline V gene are GTSNPN and SVGIG (reference sequence). Participant ages covered roughly 18 to 89 years across around 25 US areas. Cohort allocation depended upon clinical history that participants reported. The chain combines TRBV30 with TRBJ1-5; D gene unclear. Sequencing used PBMCs or T cells enriched from blood (not recorded which). This receptor was obtained from a woman in her late teens or twenties with acute COVID-19. CDR3 coding DNA: TGTGCCTGGGAAGTCTCGGGTCAGCCCCAGCATTTT. Protein product: CAWEVSGQPQHF.